These 4 T cell receptor beta chains were sequenced from one sample in a study of T cells in localized non-small cell lung cancer. Repertoires were generated with immunoSEQ multiplex PCR, while TCRdb's copy carries only in-frame clones and drops some. Here the sample spans more than 45,000 clones, 70% to 90% being singletons. Material: PBMCs, obtained before any cancer treatment. The receptors were gathered from a man aged 40-75 years with stage II lung adenocarcinoma.

The chain joins TRBV5-1 to TRBJ2-2; 9 bases are shared with TRBD1. This CDR3 region has 16 residues. The V gene end was trimmed by 0 bases and the J gene end by 6 bases; junction bases not matched to a gene: 6. CDR1 and CDR2 (germline): SGHRS, YFSETQ. CDR3 loop: CASSLDGTGTSGELFF. The CDR3 nucleotides are TGCGCCAGCAGCTTGGACGGGACAGGGACTTCCGGGGAGCTGTTTTTT.

This clone was recorded only once. This chain uses TRBV7-3 with TRBJ2-2; D possibly corresponds to TRBD1 (6 bases). This CDR3 has 15 residues. Deletions cut 3 bases from V and 6 bases from J, with 14 bases between. Germline V gene data show CDR1 as SGHTA and CDR2 as FQGTGA. CDR3: CASSFPLQGAGELFF. The CDR3 DNA reads TGTGCCAGCAGCTTCCCCCTACAGGGTGCCGGGGAGCTGTTTTTT. The complete variable domain, with remaining parts taken from reference TRBV7-3 and TRBJ2-2, reads GAGVSQTPSNKVTEKGKYVELRCDPISGHTALYWYRQSLGQGPEFLIYFQGTGAADDSGLPNDRFFAVRPEGSVSTLKIQRTERGDSAVYLCASSFPLQGAGELFFGEGSRLTVL.

This rearrangement joins TRBV29-1 to TRBJ2-5; TRBD2 aligns across 8 bases. Germline CDR1 reads SQVTM; CDR2 reads ANQGSEA. The J segment lost 0 bases and the V segment lost 4 bases, leaving 4 bases of the junction unmatched. The CDR3 totals 14 residues. The DNA of the CDR3 is TGCAGCGTTGCGGGGGGGGGAGACCAAGAGACCCAGTACTTC. Its translation: CSVAGGGDQETQYF.

The chain is built from TRBV4-1 and TRBJ1-4; D uncertain. CDR3 length: 13 amino acids. Per the germline V gene, CDR1 is MGHRA and CDR2 is YSYEKL. Deletions cut 3 bases from V and 6 bases from J, with 8 bases between. The CDR3 is CASSQAGDEKLFF. The CDR3 coding sequence is TGCGCCAGCAGCCAGGCGGGTGATGAAAAACTGTTTTTT.